A single sample is the source of the 26 T cell receptor beta chains below, sequenced in a study of blood T cell repertoires in COVID-19. TCRdb keeps only in-frame clones here, not all; method: immunoSEQ multiplex PCR. Counted here are fewer than 200,000 clones, about 86% occurring once; the ten biggest clones make up roughly 9.1%. Sequenced material: peripheral blood. These receptors all come from a man over 45 with active or convalescent COVID-19.

The chain recombines TRBV7-3 with TRBJ1-1; D unresolved. The CDR3 is 13 amino acids. Trimming removed 3 bases at V and 4 bases at J, with 9 bases between. Germline values: CDR1 SGHTA, CDR2 FQGTGA. Written as DNA, the CDR3 is TGTGCCAGCAGCTTGATGGAGATCACTGAAGCTTTCTTT. Amino acids: CASSLMEITEAFF.

Only one count was recorded for this clone. The DNA of the CDR3 is TGCGCCAGCAGCTTAACGGGAGCGGCAACCTACAATGAGCAGTTCTTC. Amino acids: CASSLTGAATYNEQFF. The rearrangement joins TRBV5-1 to TRBJ2-1; weak D call: TRBD2 (6 bases). Looked up from germline, CDR1 is SGHRS and CDR2 is YFSETQ. The CDR3 loop spans 16 amino acids. Between the trimmed V and J ends, which lost 2 bases and 2 bases, there was a span of 14 bases.

The chain links TRBV19 to TRBJ1-5, with 7 bases fitting TRBD1. Germline V gene sequence: CDR1 LNHDA, CDR2 SQIVND (reference sequence). V shed 3 bases and J 6 bases; nucleotides not matched to a gene: 2. The CDR3 sequence is 13 residues long. CDR3 sequence reads: CASSINRGQPQHF. The CDR3 bases are TGTGCCAGTAGTATCAACAGGGGTCAGCCCCAGCATTTT.

This clone was picked up one time. CDR3 coding DNA: TGTGCCAGCAGTTACAAGACAGGGGAAAATGAAAAACTGTTTTTT. This sequence encodes CASSYKTGENEKLFF. The V call is TRBV6-6, the J call TRBJ1-4, with 8 bases fitting TRBD1. The length of the CDR3 is 15 residues. Germline-derived CDR1 and CDR2 are MNHNY and SVGAGI (reference sequence). The V segment lost 2 bases and the J segment 5 bases; nucleotides outside the gene matches: 4.

The chain has TRBV6-5 and TRBJ2-7, with D maybe TRBD2 (5 bases). The CDR3 length is 14 residues. V was clipped by 7 bases and J by 2 bases, with 15 bases between them. Germline V gene sequence: CDR1 MNHEY, CDR2 SVGAGI. CDR3 loop: CASKEVGVTYEQYF. The CDR3 DNA sequence: TGTGCCAGCAAAGAAGTCGGGGTAACCTACGAGCAGTACTTC.

This sequence joins TRBV7-9 and TRBJ2-1; D possibly corresponds to TRBD1 (6 bases). The CDR3 totals 12 residues. The V gene's germline CDR1 is SEHNR and CDR2 FQNEAQ (reference sequence). Trimming stripped 10 bases from V and 0 bases from J, with 7 bases between. The DNA of the CDR3 is TGTGCCAAGGGGGACTCCTACAATGAGCAGTTCTTC. Its protein is CAKGDSYNEQFF. Complete variable domain (other parts from reference TRBV7-9 and TRBJ2-1): DTGVSQNPRHKITKRGQNVTFRCDPISEHNRLYWYRQTLGQGPEFLTYFQNEAQLEKSRLLSDRFSAERPKGSFSTLEIQRTEQGDSAMYLCAKGDSYNEQFFGPGTRLTVL.

The chain recombines TRBV19 with TRBJ1-2; D remains unclear. V lost 3 bases to trimming and J lost 4 bases, with 9 bases between them. This CDR3 region has 13 residues. Looked up from germline, CDR1 is LNHDA and CDR2 is SQIVND (reference sequence). DNA for the CDR3: TGTGCCAGTAGTATCAACCAGGTCTATGGCTACACCTTC. Translated: CASSINQVYGYTF.

The chain joins TRBV11-2 to TRBJ2-1; a possible D gene is TRBD2 (5 bases). The ends were cut back, 5 bases at V and 6 bases at J, with 17 bases in the middle. Germline CDR1 reads SGHAT; CDR2 reads FQNNGV. The CDR3 covers 15 residues. CDR3 residues: CASSPGVLASNEQFF. The CDR3 DNA sequence: TGTGCCAGCAGCCCCGGGGTACTTGCCAGCAATGAGCAGTTCTTC.

V is TRBV7-3 and J is TRBJ2-1, with 10 positions matching TRBD2. Germline V gene lookup returns CDR1 SGHTA and CDR2 FQGTGA. CDR3 size: 15 residues. With 6 bases clipped from V and 8 bases from J, the junction kept 10 bases outside the gene matches. The CDR3 is CASRKGLAVRDEQFF. Written as DNA, the CDR3 is TGTGCCAGCAGGAAAGGACTAGCGGTACGGGATGAGCAGTTCTTC. Complete variable domain (other parts from reference TRBV7-3 and TRBJ2-1): GAGVSQTPSNKVTEKGKYVELRCDPISGHTALYWYRQSLGQGPEFLIYFQGTGAADDSGLPNDRFFAVRPEGSVSTLKIQRTERGDSAVYLCASRKGLAVRDEQFFGPGTRLTVL.

The gene calls are TRBV2 and TRBJ2-3, with D tentatively TRBD1 (6 bases). CDR3 length: 16 residues. V lost 1 base to trimming and J lost 4 bases, with 15 bases between them. The germline V gene has CDR1 SNHLY and CDR2 FYNNEI. This CDR3 is CASSEDAGTWADTQYF. For the CDR3, the DNA is TGTGCCAGCAGTGAAGATGCAGGGACATGGGCAGATACGCAGTATTTT.

The rearrangement links TRBV28 to TRBJ2-2, with a weak D call TRBD1 (7 bases). The ends were cut back, 3 bases at V and 1 base at J, with 15 bases in the middle. Germline CDR1 reads MDHEN; CDR2 reads SYDVKM. This CDR3 is built from 17 residues. The CDR3 sequence is CASSFPPGGGNTGELFF. DNA of the CDR3: TGTGCCAGCAGTTTTCCCCCAGGGGGAGGGAACACCGGGGAGCTGTTTTTT.

The chain has TRBV7-2 and TRBJ1-3, with TRBD1 as a possible D gene (5 bases). In germline, CDR1 is SGHTA, CDR2 FQGNSA. V was clipped by 5 bases and J by 2 bases, with 19 bases between them. The CDR3 consists of 17 residues. For the CDR3, the DNA is TGTGCCAGCAGCCTGACCGGGGGGGGAGGGACTGGAAACACCATATATTTT. Its translation: CASSLTGGGGTGNTIYF.

The chain couples TRBV7-9 to TRBJ2-1; D is uncertain. The length of the CDR3 is 13 residues. Germline-derived CDR1 and CDR2 are SEHNR and FQNEAQ (reference sequence). The V gene lost 8 bases and the J gene lost 5 bases, with 13 bases spanning the gap. Here the CDR3 DNA reads TGTGCCAGCCAAGCGTACACCAACAATGAGCAGTTCTTC. Translated: CASQAYTNNEQFF.

Written as DNA, the CDR3 is TGTGCCAGCAGTGATCGTCTAGCGGAGGGAGAGACCCAGTACTTC. Its protein product is CASSDRLAEGETQYF. The J gene is TRBJ2-5, the V gene TRBV6-1; TRBD2 matches at 7 bases. This CDR3 is 15 amino acids long. The V gene end was trimmed by 3 bases and the J gene end by 4 bases; junction bases not matched to a gene: 8. Germline values: CDR1 MNHNS, CDR2 SASEGT.

This clone occurred many times. V gene TRBV29-1 combines with J gene TRBJ2-1; 11 bases match TRBD2. CDR1 and CDR2 from the germline V gene are SQVTM and ANQGSEA. CDR3 length: 16 residues. With V trimmed by 7 bases and J by 0 bases, 8 bases remained unmatched. This chain's CDR3 is CSAGTSGTTSYNEQFF. The CDR3 bases are TGCAGCGCCGGGACTAGCGGAACTACCTCCTACAATGAGCAGTTCTTC.

V and J are TRBV24-1 and TRBJ2-1, with D hard to call. This CDR3 is built from 16 residues. Trimming removed 1 base from V and 4 bases from J, with 13 bases in between. Germline V gene lookup returns CDR1 KGHDR and CDR2 SFDVKD. Written as DNA, the CDR3 is TGTGCCACCAGTGATTTTAGCCATCTGGGTTACAATGAGCAGTTCTTC. Its translation: CATSDFSHLGYNEQFF.

The rearrangement links TRBV5-1 to TRBJ1-2; 12 bases are shared with TRBD1. Germline-derived CDR1 and CDR2 are SGHRS and YFSETQ. V gave up 2 bases and J gave up 3 bases; unmatched junction bases: 8. The CDR3 covers 17 residues. The CDR3, as DNA: TGCGCCAGCAGCTTTGGTGGGACAGGGGGCGCGGACTATGGCTACACCTTC. It encodes CASSFGGTGGADYGYTF.

CDR3 region: CASSEVGGGGLLDEAFF. CDR3 nucleotide sequence: TGTGCCAGCAGTGAAGTGGGTGGAGGGGGCCTCTTGGATGAAGCTTTCTTT. This chain joins TRBV2 and TRBJ1-1; 7 bases align to TRBD1. The V and J ends lost 1 base and 7 bases, in that order; junction bases with no gene match: 15. CDR1 SNHLY and CDR2 FYNNEI come from the germline V gene. The CDR3 totals 17 residues.

The V gene is TRBV6-5, the J gene TRBJ1-3; D unclear. Germline V lookup: CDR1 MNHEY, CDR2 SVGAGI. V lost 6 bases and J lost 4, with 4 bases in between. This CDR3 is built from 11 residues. CDR3 region: CASSQGNTIYF. DNA of the CDR3: TGTGCCAGCAGCCAAGGAAACACCATATATTTT.

The chain has TRBV9 and TRBJ1-6; 10 bases line up with TRBD1. The CDR3 runs to 16 residues. V trimming: 0 bases; J trimming: 8 bases; junction bases outside the gene matches: 5. Germline V gene data show CDR1 as SGDLS and CDR2 as YYNGEE. Here the CDR3 DNA reads TGTGCCAGCAGCGTAGAACCGGGACAGGGGTATTCACCCCTCCACTTT. It yields the protein CASSVEPGQGYSPLHF. Variable domain in full (rest from reference TRBV9 and TRBJ1-6): DSGVTQTPKHLITATGQRVTLRCSPRSGDLSVYWYQQSLDQGLQFLIQYYNGEERAKGNILERFSAQQFPDLHSELNLSSLELGDSALYFCASSVEPGQGYSPLHFGNGTRLTVT.

The chain employs TRBV19 and TRBJ1-5; 10 bases agree with TRBD1. V lost 9 bases to trimming and J lost 4 bases; unmatched junction nucleotides: 12. CDR1 and CDR2 from the germline V gene are LNHDA and SQIVND (reference sequence). The CDR3 loop spans 16 amino acids. The CDR3 loop reads CASQTGGGPANQPQHF. The CDR3 DNA sequence: TGTGCCAGCCAGACAGGGGGCGGACCGGCAAATCAGCCCCAGCATTTT.

Notes on this clone: One end of the junction varies from germline; a read error may be responsible. The chain joins TRBV28 to TRBJ1-5; D not certain. The CDR3 is made up of 11 amino acids. CDR1 and CDR2 (germline): MDHEN, SYDVKM. CDR3 nucleotide sequence: TGTGCCAGCAGAAGTCATCAGTCCCAGCATTTT. Translating gives CASRSHQSQHF.

The chain's CDR3 is CASGLGGQHNEQFF. DNA for the CDR3: TGTGCTAGTGGTTTGGGGGGACAGCACAATGAGCAGTTCTTC. V gene TRBV12-5 combines with J gene TRBJ2-1; 7 bases map to TRBD1. Germline V gene lookup returns CDR1 LGHNT and CDR2 FRNRAP. CDR3 length: 14 amino acids. After removal of 1 base from V and 5 bases from J, the junction contained 2 bases not matched to a gene.

The chain combines TRBV2 with TRBJ2-7; TRBD2 agrees at 16 bases. The V gene end was trimmed by 5 bases and the J gene end by 4 bases; junction bases not matched to a gene: 5. Germline CDR1 is SNHLY and CDR2 is FYNNEI. This CDR3 has 16 amino acids. The CDR3 here is CASSKGLAGGPYEQYF. CDR3 bases: TGTGCCAGCAGTAAGGGACTAGCGGGAGGGCCGTACGAGCAGTACTTC. Full variable domain (outside the CDR3, taken from reference TRBV2 and TRBJ2-7): EPEVTQTPSHQVTQMGQEVILRCVPISNHLYFYWYRQILGQKVEFLVSFYNNEISEKSEIFDDQFSVERPDGSNFTLKIRSTKLEDSAMYFCASSKGLAGGPYEQYFGPGTRLTVT.

The V gene is TRBV5-4, the J gene TRBJ2-2; 11 positions match TRBD1. The CDR3 loop spans 16 amino acids. From germline, CDR1 is SGHNT and CDR2 YYREEE (reference sequence). The CDR3 coding sequence is TGTGCTTTTCAAGGCGGACAGGGGGCGAGCACCGGGGAGCTGTTTTTT. This translates into CAFQGGQGASTGELFF.

This chain uses TRBV7-6 with TRBJ2-7; 8 bases fit TRBD1. Losses at the gene ends were 5 bases for V and 8 bases for J; bases not matched to a gene: 11. The CDR3 has 14 amino acids. CDR1 and CDR2 from the germline V gene are SGHVS and FNYEAQ. The CDR3 spells CASSAGTGAMQQYF. The CDR3 DNA sequence: TGTGCCAGCAGCGCCGGGACAGGCGCCATGCAGCAGTACTTC.